The next 16 T cell receptor beta chains were all read from a single sample in a study of T cell repertoires in cytomegalovirus infection. TCRdb processed the reads anew with MiXCR; each CDR3 protein has one entry. This table has hundreds of thousands of distinct CDR3 sequences, 6.5% appearing once. Sequencing used PBMCs. The receptors originated from a human donor in good health (CMV status not recorded). Some clones in this sample may be carry-over from other donors' samples.

This clonotype was observed a handful of times. The rearrangement links TRBV11-2 to TRBJ1-4; D remains unclear. The CDR3 totals 16 residues. The germline V and J ends were trimmed by 2 bases and 0 bases, with 10 bases remaining between them. CDR1 and CDR2 (germline): SGHAT, FQNNGV. As DNA, the CDR3 is TGTGCCAGCAGCTTACGGGGATTCCCAACTAATGAAAAACTGTTTTTT. Amino acid sequence: CASSLRGFPTNEKLFF.

The chain combines TRBV14 with TRBJ2-7; TRBD2 matches at 13 bases. After removal of 4 bases from V and 4 bases from J, the junction contained 7 bases not matched to a gene. The CDR3 length is 16 residues. Germline CDR1 SGHDN, CDR2 FVKESK. CDR3 loop: CASSPRTSGGLYEQYF. CDR3 nucleotide sequence: TGTGCCAGCAGCCCTAGGACTAGCGGGGGACTATACGAGCAGTACTTC.

Concerning this clonotype: A clone one base away is much larger, so this may be a read error. V is TRBV5-1 and J is TRBJ1-1; D uncertain. Trimming pared 3 bases from V and 4 bases from J, leaving 16 bases between. The CDR3 sequence is 15 residues long. Germline loops: CDR1 SGHRS, CDR2 YFSETQ. The DNA of the CDR3 is TGCGCCAGCAGCTGGGCCCCGAGGATGAGCACTGAAGCTTTCTTT. Encoded protein: CASSWAPRMSTEAFF.

At least ten counts were recorded for this clonotype. The V call is TRBV6-2 or TRBV6-3, the J call TRBJ2-1, with D perhaps TRBD2 (7 bases). This CDR3 region has 15 residues. Per the germline V gene, CDR1 is MNHEY and CDR2 is SVGEGT. V lost 5 bases and J 7 bases, leaving 18 bases between the germline ends. The CDR3 protein is CASSTQGGGRNEQFF. The CDR3 region has the DNA TGTGCCAGCAGTACCCAAGGGGGGGGGAGGAATGAGCAGTTCTTC.

At least ten counts were recorded for this clonotype. The chain has TRBV7-9 and TRBJ2-7; D remains ambiguous. CDR1 is SEHNR and CDR2 is FQNEAQ in the germline V gene (reference sequence). Trimming left V 8 bases short and J 0 bases short, with 8 bases between. This CDR3 is built from 12 residues. The CDR3 reads CASAQASYEQYF. The DNA for the CDR3 is TGTGCCAGCGCACAAGCCTCCTACGAGCAGTACTTC.

This clonotype was observed many times. The chain is built from TRBV9 and TRBJ1-4; D gene unclear. Trimming took off 5 bases at V and 2 bases at J, with 16 bases between the two ends. The length of the CDR3 is 16 residues. Germline-derived CDR1 and CDR2 are SGDLS and YYNGEE. The CDR3 coding sequence is TGTGCCAGCAGTTACGGAGACGGATGGACTAATGAAAAACTGTTTTTT. It encodes CASSYGDGWTNEKLFF.

This clonotype was seen at least ten times. The chain links TRBV6-2 or TRBV6-3 to TRBJ2-7; 7 bases map to TRBD1. V gave up 6 bases and J gave up 2 bases; unmatched junction bases: 4. The CDR3 has 13 residues. Germline CDR1 MNHEY, CDR2 SVGEGT. CDR3 sequence (DNA): TGTGCCAGCAGCGACAGGGTACCCTACGAGCAGTACTTC. This encodes CASSDRVPYEQYF.

This clonotype occurred many times. This chain uses TRBV29-1 with TRBJ2-4; 10 nucleotides agree with TRBD1. V gave up 6 bases and J gave up 2 bases; unmatched junction bases: 4. This CDR3 contains 14 residues. Germline V gene sequence: CDR1 SQVTM, CDR2 ANQGSEA. CDR3: CSVRTGGTKNIQYF. In nucleotides, the CDR3 is TGCAGCGTACGGACAGGGGGTACCAAAAACATTCAGTACTTC.

The rearrangement uses TRBV5-1 and TRBJ2-5; TRBD2 matches 7 bases. Per the germline V gene, CDR1 is SGHRS and CDR2 is YFSETQ. J lost 5 bases, V lost 2 bases, and 9 bases had no gene match. The CDR3 spans 15 residues. The CDR3 bases are TGCGCCAGCAGCTTCAGCGGGGATGCAAGGGAGACCCAGTACTTC. It codes for CASSFSGDARETQYF.

This clonotype has a count of ten or more. The J gene is TRBJ1-1, the V gene TRBV6-2 or TRBV6-3, with D hard to call. Trimming pared 8 bases from V and 0 bases from J, leaving 13 bases between. The CDR3 sequence is 14 residues long. Germline V gives CDR1 MNHEY, CDR2 SVGEGT. The CDR3 is CASQSTVMNTEAFF. Here the CDR3 DNA reads TGTGCCAGCCAGAGCACAGTCATGAACACTGAAGCTTTCTTT.

Details on this clonotype: A much larger clone lies a single base off, so this may be a read error. The rearrangement links TRBV20-1 to TRBJ1-1; 7 positions match TRBD1. Unmatched junction bases numbered 8, after V lost 3 bases and J lost 4 bases. The germline V gene encodes CDR1 DFQATT and CDR2 SNEGSKA (reference sequence). The CDR3 is 14 amino acids. The CDR3 spells CSARISGGGTEAFF. DNA of the CDR3: TGCAGTGCTAGGATCTCAGGGGGTGGCACTGAAGCTTTCTTT.

The genes are TRBV13 and TRBJ1-2; D not resolved. The length of the CDR3 is 9 residues. In germline, CDR1 is PRHDT, CDR2 FYEKMQ (reference sequence). With 5 bases removed from V and 7 bases from J, the gap between germline ends came to 2 bases. The CDR3 region is CASSSGYTF. In DNA form, the CDR3 reads TGTGCCAGCAGCAGTGGCTACACCTTC.

This clonotype was detected ten times or more. This sequence joins TRBV28 and TRBJ2-5; 8 nucleotides line up with TRBD2. Germline CDR1 and CDR2: MDHEN and SYDVKM. The CDR3 has 16 residues. V was pared by 5 bases and J by 9 bases, with 17 bases of the junction left unmatched. The CDR3 here is CASSTGGPGTRSAQYF. CDR3 nucleotide sequence: TGTGCCAGCAGTACGGGGGGGCCCGGGACTAGATCTGCCCAGTACTTC.

The CDR3 nucleotides are TGTGCCACCAGTGCGCGGAACAATCAGCCCCAGCATTTT. The encoded protein is CATSARNNQPQHF. This sequence joins TRBV24-1 and TRBJ1-5; D gene ambiguous. Germline V CDR1 and CDR2: KGHDR, SFDVKD. The CDR3 extends over 13 amino acids. The V and J ends lost 5 bases and 3 bases respectively, with 7 bases between them.

This clonotype was picked up many times. J is TRBJ2-1 and V is TRBV28; D may be TRBD1 (5 bases). Trimming left V 6 bases short and J 7 bases short, with 16 bases between. CDR3 size: 14 residues. The germline V gene has CDR1 MDHEN and CDR2 SYDVKM. The CDR3 coding sequence is TGTGCCAGCAGCCCCCCAGGGTCTGATAATGAGCAGTTCTTC. The encoded protein is CASSPPGSDNEQFF.

This clonotype was picked up many times. The CDR3 DNA sequence: TGTGCTAGTGGCATGACAGATCGAGAAAAACTGTTTTTT. It yields the protein CASGMTDREKLFF. The genes are TRBV12-5 and TRBJ1-4; weak D call: TRBD1 (5 bases). CDR1 LGHNT and CDR2 FRNRAP come from the germline V gene. V dropped 6 bases and J dropped 8 bases, with 13 bases sitting between them. The CDR3 loop spans 13 amino acids.